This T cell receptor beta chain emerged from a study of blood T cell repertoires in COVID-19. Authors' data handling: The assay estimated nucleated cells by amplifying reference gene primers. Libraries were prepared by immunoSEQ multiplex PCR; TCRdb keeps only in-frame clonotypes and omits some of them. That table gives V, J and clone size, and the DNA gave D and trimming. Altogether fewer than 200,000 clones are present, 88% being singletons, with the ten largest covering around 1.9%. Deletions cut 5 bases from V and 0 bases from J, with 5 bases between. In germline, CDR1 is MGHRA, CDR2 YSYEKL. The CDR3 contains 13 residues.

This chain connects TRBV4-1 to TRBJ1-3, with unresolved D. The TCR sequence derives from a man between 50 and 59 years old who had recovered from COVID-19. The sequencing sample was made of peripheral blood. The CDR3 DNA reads TGCGCCAGCAGCACCTACTCTGGAAACACCATATATTTT. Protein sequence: CASSTYSGNTIYF.